This is a list of T cell receptor beta chains from one sample in a study of circulating CD8 cells and anti-PD-1 response in melanoma. TCRdb analysed the reads with MiXCR anew, one entry per CDR3 protein. The sample comprises 550 to 800 distinct CDR3 sequences, around 5.6% of which are singletons, and roughly 7.1% rests with the top ten. The sequences come from CD8+ T cells from PBMCs, collected at baseline or after one month of anti-PD-1 therapy (not recorded which). These receptors all come from a human donor with melanoma. The CDR3 runs from the conserved cysteine through the conserved F or W. D genes are given only for firm matches. Rows give clone size only sometimes, using once, few, many, or a class for an expanded clone.

V	size	J	D	DNA	CDR3
TRBV19	-	TRBJ2-7	TRBD1	TGTGCCAGTAGTCCCGGACAGGCCGGCTACGAGCAGTACTTC	CASSPGQAGYEQYF
TRBV2	large	TRBJ1-2	TRBD1	TGTGCCAGCAGTGAAGCGGTCACAGGGGGCGATGGCTACACCTTC	CASSEAVTGGDGYTF
TRBV24-1	medium-sized	TRBJ2-7	-	TGTGCCACCTTCCCGGGTCTTGGGGGATACGAGCAGTACTTC	CATFPGLGGYEQYF
TRBV19	medium-sized	TRBJ2-5	TRBD1	TGTGCCAGTAGTATAGATCGGCCGGGACAGGGAGGAGAGACCCAGTACTTC	CASSIDRPGQGGETQYF
TRBV27	large	TRBJ1-2	-	TGTGCCAGCAGTTTAGATCCAGGAAATGGCTACACCTTC	CASSLDPGNGYTF
TRBV20-1	large	TRBJ2-1	TRBD2	TGCAGTGCCAGGACTAGCGGGAGAGGGGATGAGCAGTTCTTC	CSARTSGRGDEQFF
TRBV28	few	TRBJ2-2	-	TGTGCCAGCAGTTTAACAACCCCGGCTAGAGGATCCGGGGAGCTGTTTTTT	CASSLTTPARGSGELFF
TRBV7-9	medium-sized	TRBJ2-3	TRBD1	TGTGCCAGCAGCCCCGCCCGAGGACAGGGTAGCACAGATACGCAGTATTTT	CASSPARGQGSTDTQYF
TRBV20-1	few	TRBJ2-1	-	TGCAGTGCTAGAGATTGGCAGTATAATGAGCAGTTCTTC	CSARDWQYNEQFF
TRBV12-5	large	TRBJ2-1	TRBD2	TGTGCTAGTGGTTTGGTAACGGGAACTAGCGGACCCAATGAGCAGTTCTTC	CASGLVTGTSGPNEQFF
TRBV6-1	-	TRBJ2-7	-	TGTGCCAGCAGTGAAGGGGGACAAATCTACGAGCAGAACTTC	CASSEGGQIYEQNF
TRBV21-1	large	TRBJ1-4	-	TGTGCCAGCAGCAAGGCCAGGGGGCGCGGTGAAAAACTGTTTTTT	CASSKARGRGEKLFF